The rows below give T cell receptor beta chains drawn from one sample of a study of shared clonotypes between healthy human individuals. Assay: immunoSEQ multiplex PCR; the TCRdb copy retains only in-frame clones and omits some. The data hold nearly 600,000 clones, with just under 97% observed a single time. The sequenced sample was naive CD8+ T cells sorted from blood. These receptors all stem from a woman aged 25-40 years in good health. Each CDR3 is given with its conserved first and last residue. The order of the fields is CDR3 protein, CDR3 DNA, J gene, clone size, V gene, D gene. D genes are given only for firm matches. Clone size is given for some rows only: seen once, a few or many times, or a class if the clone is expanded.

CDR3 protein: CASSPARRQGDKNIQYF
CDR3 DNA: TGTGCCAGCAGCCCAGCCCGGAGACAGGGAGACAAAAACATTCAGTACTTC
J gene: TRBJ2-4
clone size: NA
V gene: TRBV2
D gene: TRBD1

CDR3 protein: CASSLSAGGSAKNIQYF
CDR3 DNA: TGTGCCAGCAGTTTATCAGCGGGAGGATCGGCCAAAAACATTCAGTACTTC
J gene: TRBJ2-4
clone size: NA
V gene: TRBV28
D gene: TRBD2

CDR3 protein: CASSLRQGNGAFF
CDR3 DNA: TGTGCCAGCAGCTTAAGACAGGGGAATGGAGCTTTCTTT
J gene: TRBJ1-1
clone size: NA
V gene: TRBV7-9
D gene: TRBD1

CDR3 protein: CASSWRRDYEQYF
CDR3 DNA: TGTGCCAGCAGTTGGAGGAGGGACTACGAGCAGTACTTC
J gene: TRBJ2-7
clone size: NA
V gene: TRBV27
D gene: NA

CDR3 protein: CAWTAQGEGYTF
CDR3 DNA: TGTGCCTGGACTGCACAGGGTGAAGGCTACACCTTC
J gene: TRBJ1-2
clone size: NA
V gene: TRBV30
D gene: NA

CDR3 protein: CASSPGTSGTDTQYF
CDR3 DNA: TGTGCCAGCAGCCCAGGGACTAGCGGCACAGATACGCAGTATTTT
J gene: TRBJ2-3
clone size: NA
V gene: TRBV7-6
D gene: TRBD2

CDR3 protein: CASSEGQTYEQYF
CDR3 DNA: TGTGCCAGCAGTGAAGGACAGACCTACGAGCAGTACTTC
J gene: TRBJ2-7
clone size: NA
V gene: TRBV6-1
D gene: NA

CDR3 protein: CASSISPGSGRGNEQFF
CDR3 DNA: TGTGCCAGTAGTATTAGTCCTGGTAGCGGGAGGGGAAATGAGCAGTTCTTC
J gene: TRBJ2-1
clone size: NA
V gene: TRBV19
D gene: TRBD2

CDR3 protein: CASSQGWDRAGEQYF
CDR3 DNA: TGTGCCAGCAGTCAAGGCTGGGACAGGGCCGGCGAGCAGTACTTC
J gene: TRBJ2-7
clone size: NA
V gene: TRBV6-5
D gene: TRBD1

CDR3 protein: CASSLGTNTGELFF
CDR3 DNA: TGTGCCAGCAGTTTGGGTACGAACACCGGGGAGCTGTTTTTT
J gene: TRBJ2-2
clone size: NA
V gene: TRBV27
D gene: NA

CDR3 protein: CASSPFGSEGANVLTF
CDR3 DNA: TGTGCCAGCAGCCCTTTTGGGTCGGAGGGGGCCAACGTCCTGACTTTC
J gene: TRBJ2-6
clone size: NA
V gene: TRBV25-1
D gene: NA

CDR3 protein: CASTGGAYNEQFF
CDR3 DNA: TGCGCCAGCACGGGCGGCGCCTACAATGAGCAGTTCTTC
J gene: TRBJ2-1
clone size: NA
V gene: TRBV5-1
D gene: NA

CDR3 protein: CASSFSVLEELFF
CDR3 DNA: TGTGCCAGCAGCTTTTCGGTCCTGGAGGAGCTGTTTTTT
J gene: TRBJ2-2
clone size: NA
V gene: TRBV13
D gene: NA

CDR3 protein: CASGHGQGEAGELFF
CDR3 DNA: TGTGCTAGTGGACATGGACAGGGGGAAGCCGGGGAGCTGTTTTTT
J gene: TRBJ2-2
clone size: NA
V gene: TRBV12-5
D gene: TRBD1

CDR3 protein: CASSATSGKISTDTQYF
CDR3 DNA: TGTGCCAGCAGTGCCACTAGCGGAAAAATTAGCACAGATACGCAGTATTTT
J gene: TRBJ2-3
clone size: NA
V gene: TRBV6-4
D gene: TRBD2

CDR3 protein: CATSRLDSTGTGELFF
CDR3 DNA: TGTGCCACCAGCAGATTGGACTCGACAGGCACCGGGGAGCTGTTTTTT
J gene: TRBJ2-2
clone size: NA
V gene: TRBV15
D gene: NA

CDR3 protein: CASSDGGGMTDTQYF
CDR3 DNA: TGCGCCAGCAGTGACGGGGGAGGGATGACAGATACGCAGTATTTT
J gene: TRBJ2-3
clone size: NA
V gene: TRBV10-1
D gene: TRBD2

CDR3 protein: CASSQTAGATDTQYF
CDR3 DNA: TGCGCCAGCAGCCAAACCGCGGGAGCAACAGATACGCAGTATTTT
J gene: TRBJ2-3
clone size: NA
V gene: TRBV4-1
D gene: TRBD2

CDR3 protein: CSVAEGYGYTF
CDR3 DNA: TGCAGCGTTGCAGAAGGCTATGGCTACACCTTC
J gene: TRBJ1-2
clone size: NA
V gene: TRBV29-1
D gene: NA

CDR3 protein: CASREDLYSNQPQHF
CDR3 DNA: TGTGCCAGCAGGGAAGATTTGTATAGCAATCAGCCCCAGCATTTT
J gene: TRBJ1-5
clone size: NA
V gene: TRBV6-1
D gene: NA

CDR3 protein: CASSLVPGLGQPQHF
CDR3 DNA: TGTGCCAGCAGCTTAGTTCCAGGGTTGGGGCAGCCCCAGCATTTT
J gene: TRBJ1-5
clone size: NA
V gene: TRBV7-8
D gene: NA

CDR3 protein: CSVEDRGTDTQYF
CDR3 DNA: TGCAGCGTAGAGGACAGGGGGACAGATACGCAGTATTTT
J gene: TRBJ2-3
clone size: NA
V gene: TRBV29-1
D gene: TRBD1

CDR3 protein: CASSSLGTAYEQYF
CDR3 DNA: TGTGCCAGCAGCTCCCTGGGGACAGCCTACGAGCAGTACTTC
J gene: TRBJ2-7
clone size: NA
V gene: TRBV7-9
D gene: TRBD1

CDR3 protein: CASSLDGGSEAFF
CDR3 DNA: TGTGCCAGCAGCCTGGACGGGGGCTCTGAAGCTTTCTTT
J gene: TRBJ1-1
clone size: few
V gene: TRBV7-9
D gene: NA

CDR3 protein: CASSGGDRLHLHF
CDR3 DNA: TGTGCCAGCAGTGGCGGGGACAGACTGCACCTCCACTTT
J gene: TRBJ1-6
clone size: NA
V gene: TRBV6-5
D gene: TRBD1

CDR3 protein: CASSYAASSGELFF
CDR3 DNA: TGTGCCAGCAGTTACGCAGCCAGCTCCGGGGAGCTGTTTTTT
J gene: TRBJ2-2
clone size: NA
V gene: TRBV6-5
D gene: NA

CDR3 protein: CASSDHGTGRETQYF
CDR3 DNA: TGTGCCAGCAGCGACCACGGGACAGGGAGGGAGACCCAGTACTTC
J gene: TRBJ2-5
clone size: NA
V gene: TRBV13
D gene: TRBD1